A selection of T cell receptor beta chains follows, all from one sample in a study of T cells after yellow fever vaccination. TCRdb independently ran MiXCR on the 5' RACE reads; one entry per CDR3 protein. This sample has 68,000 or so distinct CDR3 sequences, with approximately 6.1% found just once. Sequencing used CD8+ T cells sorted from PBMCs, obtained more than 35 days after the first yellow fever vaccination. These receptors originate from a man aged 18 to 30 who received the YFV17D yellow fever vaccine. Each CDR3 is given with its conserved first and last residue.

V gene | CDR3 protein
TRBV6-1 | CASSNISPADGTQYF
TRBV6-5 | CASIFGTVYNSPLHF
TRBV18 | CASSPEEGNTDTQYF
TRBV27 | CASSFQGDTQYF
TRBV6-1 | CASSPGAGYQETQYF
TRBV6-6 | CASSYGSEAFF
TRBV27 | CASSLSLITEAFF
TRBV7-2 | CASSSGFPGSSYNEQFF
TRBV27 | CASSFSGIGELFF
TRBV2 | CASLGNYGYTF
TRBV2 | CAFSTWTGPLSGANVLTF
TRBV6-4 | CASSDGETGTDTQYF
TRBV27 | CASRQTSSYNEQFF
TRBV7-9 | CASRGQGDYEQYF
TRBV6-5 | CASSSGRNNEQFF
TRBV7-3 | CASSSPLGDGPHGRLGDTQYF
TRBV4-2 | CASSHGGAGGELFF
TRBV5-1 | CASSTGPWGDEQFF
TRBV19 | CASSEGTTDTQYF
TRBV7-9 | CASSATGTGSTDTQYF
TRBV6-5 | CASSSLGTGFTGANVLTF
TRBV11-2 | CASSLFRTESTDTQYF
TRBV12-5 | CASGGLKVVDTQYF
TRBV4-3 | CASSQETGDDEQYF
TRBV6-5 | CASSYVVSGESTDTQYF
TRBV9 | CASKAANTEAFF
TRBV7-9 | CASSLAVWEQYF
TRBV6-5 | CASRPNPTQNYGYTF
TRBV20-1 | CSARDNRNSNQPQHF
TRBV20-1 | CSARGGRWTGELFF
TRBV12-3/TRBV12-4 | CATVPSRSGFRNQPQHF
TRBV6-2/TRBV6-3 | CASSAGSSSYNEQFF
TRBV2 | CASLRDGYTF
TRBV20-1 | CSASHRDPVFLAKNIQYF
TRBV19 | CASRPRGPYNEQFF
TRBV7-3 | CASSLTLRSPLHF
TRBV6-6 | CASSWSNQPQHF
TRBV7-9 | CASSPGQEQFF
TRBV6-4 | CASSLTSGGKETQYF
TRBV27 | CASSLTDRHTDTQYF
TRBV27 | CASSMDFGNQPQHF
TRBV10-2 | CASSESGPNTGELFF
TRBV12-3/TRBV12-4 | CASSTNIVQMNTEAFF